This T cell receptor beta chain stems from a study of CD8 T cells in ankylosing spondylitis. Broader study findings: A TCR beta motif of several highly homologous variants seemed to mark ankylosing spondylitis blood.

TCRdb recomputed calls from the 5' RACE reads with MiXCR, one row per CDR3 protein. The data contain hundreds of thousands of distinct CDR3 sequences, about 26% of them seen just once; the ten biggest clones take up around 6.3%. On this clonotype: As yet, its antigen is unknown.

Between the trimmed V and J ends, which lost 8 bases and 0 bases, there was a span of 14 bases. The CDR3 is made up of 16 amino acids. CDR1 and CDR2 (germline): KGHSH, LQKENI. Sequencing was carried out using blood, either unsorted or a sorted T cell fraction (not recorded which). This sequence originates from a male donor with ankylosing spondylitis or in good health (not recorded which). The rearrangement links TRBV18 to TRBJ2-6; D is unresolved. The CDR3 sequence is CASRATISSGANVLTF. The CDR3 bases are TGTGCCAGCCGCGCGACCATAAGCTCTGGGGCCAACGTCCTGACTTTC. Complete variable domain (other parts from reference TRBV18 and TRBJ2-6): NAGVMQNPRHLVRRRGQEARLRCSPMKGHSHVYWYRQLPEEGLKFMVYLQKENIIDESGMPKERFSAEFPKEGPSILRIQQVVRGDSAAYFCASRATISSGANVLTFGAGSRLTVL.